The next 24 T cell receptor beta chains were all read from a single sample in a study of cytomegalovirus exposure and HLA in healthy donors (dated by TCRdb to the late 2010s). The method behind the library was the immunoSEQ multiplex PCR assay. A mixture of 60 forward primers for TCR Vbeta segments and 13 reverse primers for TCR Jbeta segments was used in the multiplex PCR. TCRdb holds this immuneACCESS table with in-frame rearrangements only. Some clones are missing; in checked studies, unresolved V genes explain under half, and the rest has no known cause. This sample gives 110,000 to 150,000 clones in total; 60% to 85% of them show up just once. Together, the top ten hold 7% of the sample. Sequenced sample: PBMCs. Every receptor here comes from a young man in good health and CMV-seronegative.

This clone was observed a single time. The V call is TRBV6-5, the J call TRBJ2-7, with D possibly matching TRBD1 (6 bases). The CDR3 sequence is 15 residues long. The germline CDR1 and CDR2 sequences are MNHEY and SVGAGI. Between the trimmed V and J ends, which lost 4 bases and 0 bases, there was a span of 13 bases. In DNA, the CDR3 is TGTGCCAGCAGTTGGGCGACAGGACCCTCCTACGAGCAGTACTTC. Translation gives CASSWATGPSYEQYF.

V usage is TRBV9 and J usage is TRBJ2-7; tentative D call: TRBD2 (6 bases). Germline values: CDR1 SGDLS, CDR2 YYNGEE. This CDR3 is built from 15 residues. V was shortened by 1 base and J by 7 bases, with 18 bases between the two germline ends. The CDR3 loop reads CASSVSGSPILEQYF. CDR3 bases: TGTGCCAGCAGCGTAAGCGGGTCCCCTATTTTGGAGCAGTACTTC.

The chain joins TRBV7-2 to TRBJ2-5; a weak D match, TRBD1 (6 bases). The V and J ends lost 5 bases and 3 bases respectively, with 16 bases between them. Germline V lookup: CDR1 SGHTA, CDR2 FQGNSA. This CDR3 has 15 amino acids. CDR3 amino acids: CASSQTGFMEETQYF. Written as DNA, the CDR3 is TGTGCCAGCAGCCAAACAGGGTTTATGGAAGAGACCCAGTACTTC.

The V call is TRBV2, the J call TRBJ2-2; D is possibly TRBD2 (5 bases). The CDR3 loop spans 14 amino acids. Germline V gene sequence: CDR1 SNHLY, CDR2 FYNNEI. Trimming removed 4 bases at V and 4 bases at J, with 10 bases between. CDR3 protein: CASSALEGTGELFF. In nucleotides, the CDR3 is TGTGCCAGCAGTGCCCTCGAGGGCACCGGGGAGCTGTTTTTT.

The rearrangement joins TRBV5-6 to TRBJ1-2; 9 bases line up with TRBD1. The CDR3 sequence is 15 residues long. Unmatched junction bases numbered 9, after V lost 1 base and J lost 8 bases. In germline, CDR1 is SGHDT, CDR2 YYEEEE. The CDR3 loop reads CASSLLEQGAKGYTF. The CDR3 DNA reads TGTGCCAGCAGCTTGCTTGAACAGGGGGCGAAGGGCTACACCTTC.

The chain combines TRBV28 with TRBJ1-4; D gene ambiguous. Between the trimmed V and J ends, which lost 6 bases and 0 bases, there was a span of 20 bases. Per the germline V gene, CDR1 is MDHEN and CDR2 is SYDVKM. This CDR3 has 18 amino acids. The DNA of the CDR3 is TGTGCCAGCAGACCAGGCCCAAGGTGGGCCGCAACTAATGAAAAACTGTTTTTT. Translation gives CASRPGPRWAATNEKLFF.

The rearrangement links TRBV5-4 to TRBJ2-7, with a tentative D call TRBD1 (6 bases). CDR1 and CDR2 (germline): SGHNT, YYREEE (reference sequence). Trimming shortened V by 4 bases and J by 7 bases, and 12 bases separated the two germline ends. The CDR3 covers 12 residues. The CDR3 DNA reads as TGTGCCAGCAGCCGCGTCCAGGGGGAGCAGTACTTC. Translation gives CASSRVQGEQYF. Combining the CDR3 with reference TRBV5-4 and TRBJ2-7 gives the whole variable domain ETGVTQSPTHLIKTRGQQVTLRCSSQSGHNTVSWYQQALGQGPQFIFQYYREEENGRGNFPPRFSGLQFPNYSSELNVNALELDDSALYLCASSRVQGEQYFGPGTRLTVT.

This chain connects TRBV6-6 to TRBJ1-1; D unclear. Germline loops: CDR1 MNHNY, CDR2 SVGAGI (reference sequence). V lost 0 bases to trimming and J lost 4 bases, with 9 bases between them. The length of the CDR3 is 14 residues. The CDR3 nucleotides are TGTGCCAGCAGTTACTCGGGAGGGTTCACTGAAGCTTTCTTT. Encoded protein: CASSYSGGFTEAFF.

The J gene is TRBJ1-2, the V gene TRBV6-5; 8 positions agree with TRBD1. CDR1 MNHEY and CDR2 SVGAGI come from the germline V gene. The junction had 6 bases not matched to a gene; V was cut back by 7 bases and J by 2 bases. CDR3 length equals 14 residues. The chain's CDR3 is CASTTGAQNYGYTF. In DNA form, the CDR3 reads TGTGCCAGCACGACAGGGGCCCAAAACTATGGCTACACCTTC.

The rearrangement joins TRBV5-1 to TRBJ1-1; 8 nucleotides match TRBD1. The CDR3 loop spans 14 amino acids. The V gene end was trimmed by 1 base and the J gene end by 3 bases; junction bases not matched to a gene: 2. The germline CDR1 and CDR2 sequences are SGHRS and YFSETQ. CDR3 protein: CASSLQGADTEAFF. The CDR3 nucleotides read TGCGCCAGCAGCTTGCAGGGGGCGGACACTGAAGCTTTCTTT.

The chain joins TRBV6-1 to TRBJ2-5, with 8 bases aligning to TRBD1. V lost 3 bases and J lost 5; bases outside the gene matches: 5. Germline loops: CDR1 MNHNS, CDR2 SASEGT. This CDR3 comprises 14 residues. The CDR3 loop reads CASSEDRASETQYF. As DNA, the CDR3 is TGTGCCAGCAGTGAGGACAGGGCGTCCGAGACCCAGTACTTC.

The V and J genes are TRBV5-6 and TRBJ2-3; 8 bases line up with TRBD2. The V and J ends lost 3 bases and 4 bases, in that order; junction bases with no gene match: 10. The CDR3 extends over 16 amino acids. From germline, CDR1 is SGHDT and CDR2 YYEEEE. Here the CDR3 DNA reads TGTGCCAGCAGCTGGACTAGCAAGGAAGTGGCAGATACGCAGTATTTT. Amino acids: CASSWTSKEVADTQYF.

This chain connects TRBV30 to TRBJ2-2, with 7 bases matching TRBD1. After removal of 7 bases from V and 1 base from J, the junction contained 3 bases not matched to a gene. This CDR3 region has 13 residues. Germline V CDR1 and CDR2: GTSNPN, SVGIG (reference sequence). Here the CDR3 DNA reads TGTGCCTCGACAGGGATGAACACCGGGGAGCTGTTTTTT. This sequence encodes CASTGMNTGELFF.

The table lists this clone with a few counts. The rearrangement joins TRBV6-1 to TRBJ2-7; D unresolved. V lost 2 bases and J 1 base, leaving 9 bases between the germline ends. CDR1 is MNHNS, CDR2 SASEGT, per germline. The CDR3 extends over 14 amino acids. The CDR3 region is CASSEMGQSYEQYF. CDR3 in DNA: TGTGCCAGCAGTGAAATGGGCCAGTCCTACGAGCAGTACTTC.

The J gene is TRBJ1-4, the V gene TRBV5-1; tentatively, D is TRBD1 (6 bases). V dropped 4 bases and J dropped 4 bases, with 14 bases sitting between them. CDR3 length: 15 residues. Looked up from germline, CDR1 is SGHRS and CDR2 is YFSETQ. The CDR3 DNA reads TGCGCCAGCAGCAGGGCGGGGGCGGATAATGAAAAACTGTTTTTT. It codes for CASSRAGADNEKLFF.

This clone has a handful of counts. CDR3 DNA sequence: TGTGCCAGCACCGATCCCAGGGGGACCCAGTACTTC. It specifies CASTDPRGTQYF. V gene TRBV11-2 combines with J gene TRBJ2-5; a possible D gene is TRBD1 (6 bases). CDR3 size: 12 residues. CDR1 is SGHAT and CDR2 is FQNNGV in the germline V gene. The germline V and J ends were trimmed by 7 bases and 7 bases, with 13 bases remaining between them.

This chain connects TRBV6-1 to TRBJ1-5; 12 nucleotides match TRBD1. Germline V gene data show CDR1 as MNHNS and CDR2 as SASEGT. Trimming cost V 8 bases and J 6 bases; bases outside gene matches: 2. The CDR3 sequence is 13 residues long. The CDR3 bases are TGTGCCAGCGGGGACAGGGGGCTTCAGCCCCAGCATTTT. Protein: CASGDRGLQPQHF.

The gene calls are TRBV7-8 and TRBJ2-1; 9 bases map to TRBD2. CDR3 length equals 15 residues. CDR1 is SGHVS, CDR2 FQNEAQ, per germline. The V and J ends lost 5 bases and 5 bases, in that order; junction bases with no gene match: 7. The CDR3 nucleotides are TGTGCCAGCAGCCCGGGACTAGCTCGGGACAATGAGCAGTTCTTC. Residues: CASSPGLARDNEQFF.

The chain's CDR3 is CAWRESSYNEQFF. CDR3 bases: TGTGCCTGGCGGGAGAGCTCCTACAATGAGCAGTTCTTC. The gene calls are TRBV30 and TRBJ2-1; the D gene is possibly TRBD2 (6 bases). Trimming took off 5 bases at V and 0 bases at J, with 8 bases between the two ends. The germline gives CDR1 GTSNPN, CDR2 SVGIG (reference sequence). The length of the CDR3 is 13 residues.

There are a few counts of this clone. V and J are TRBV4-1 and TRBJ2-5, with 10 bases aligning to TRBD2. V shed 6 bases, J shed 3 bases, and the junction held 4 bases outside the gene matches. This CDR3 has 14 residues. Germline V CDR1 and CDR2: MGHRA, YSYEKL. The CDR3: CASSYGLAEETQYF. The CDR3 DNA reads TGCGCCAGCAGTTATGGACTAGCGGAAGAGACCCAGTACTTC.

The chain employs TRBV5-1 and TRBJ2-1, with 11 bases fitting TRBD1. CDR1 is SGHRS and CDR2 is YFSETQ in the germline V gene. Trimming took 3 bases from V and 8 from J; bases not matched to a gene: 1. This CDR3 is built from 13 residues. The CDR3 DNA reads as TGCGCCAGCAGCTCGGGACAGGGGGATGAGCAGTTCTTC. Encoded protein: CASSSGQGDEQFF.

V gene TRBV4-2 combines with J gene TRBJ1-2, with TRBD1 as a possible D gene (6 bases). With 0 bases removed from V and 7 bases from J, the gap between germline ends came to 18 bases. The CDR3 is 16 residues long. Per the germline V gene, CDR1 is LGHNA and CDR2 is YNFKEQ. CDR3: CASSQDGAGVGVGYTF. In nucleotides, the CDR3 is TGTGCCAGCAGCCAAGATGGGGCAGGGGTCGGCGTTGGCTACACCTTC.

The V and J genes are TRBV5-1 and TRBJ2-7; 8 bases agree with TRBD1. Looked up from germline, CDR1 is SGHRS and CDR2 is YFSETQ. The V and J ends lost 6 bases and 4 bases, in that order; junction bases with no gene match: 6. This CDR3 comprises 13 residues. CDR3 nucleotide sequence: TGCGCCAGCAACAGGGGGGAGGATTACGAGCAGTACTTC. It translates to CASNRGEDYEQYF.

Concerning this clone itself: Compared with germline, one end of the junction differs, possibly owing to a read error. The J gene is TRBJ2-1, the V gene TRBV7-7, with D hard to call. Per germline, CDR1 SSHAT and CDR2 FNYEAQ (reference sequence). The CDR3 consists of 15 residues. The CDR3 DNA is TGTGCTAGCAGCTTAGGAAATTGGCTCCACAATGAGCAGTTCTTC. Translation: CASSLGNWLHNEQFF. Looking up the rest from reference TRBV7-7 and TRBJ2-1 gives the full variable domain: GAGVSQSPRYKVTKRGQDVTLRCDPISSHATLYWYQQALGQGPEFLTYFNYEAQPDKSGLPSDRFSAERPEGSISTLTIQRTEQRDSAMYRCASSLGNWLHNEQFFGPGTRLTVL.